The entry that follows covers one TCR beta chain sequence. The target of this receptor is not known. Within one base of it there is no much larger clone, and no base qualities were kept. The immunoSEQ Assay, a bias-controlled multiplex PCR, was used to amplify TCRbeta CDR3 regions from genomic DNA. The study's own analysis went as follows. The number of nucleated cells in each sample was estimated from the amplification of reference gene primers within the assay. To quantify the absolute abundance of each unique TCRbeta CDR3 rearrangement, sequence reads were collapsed and filtered. For each sample, productive Simpson clonality was calculated as the square root of Simpson's diversity index over productive rearrangements. TCRdb provides this immuneACCESS table in a form limited to in-frame rearrangements. Some clones are lacking; in checked studies, under half of them reflect an unresolved V gene, and why the rest are absent is not known. V, J and clone size reflect that table, while D and trimming were determined from the DNA. In this sample the table shows 330,000 or so clones, roughly 87% of which occur a single time. The top ten constitute 3% of the sample.

This sample was taken from a study of blood T cell repertoires in COVID-19 (dated by TCRdb to 2018 to 2021). Looking at the study overall: The collaborator samples originated in the United States, Italy and Spain and spanned the acute and convalescent phases of COVID-19. The sample metadata nearly always contained a de-identified subject ID, COVID-19 status, age in years and sex. The prospective study material was composed of cDNA or gDNA derived from T cells, B-cell-depleted T cells, or PBMCs. Subjects who had been exposed to COVID-19, were actively infected with it, or had recovered from it provided the deeply sampled blood TCRbeta repertoires that made up the dataset. Where HLA class I and class II types were available, the types were taken from metadata supplied by the sample provider, not from assay-based typing. A freely available public database, intended as a resource for researchers studying the immune response to SARS-CoV-2, is where the repertoires were released. The samples were drawn from the first 160 participants of the ongoing ImmuneRACE study and from roughly 1,300 subjects provided by 6 global collaborators. Study-wide findings and limitations: The quantity of clinical and demographic metadata differed by source and by participant and was supplied without curation.

In the prospective study, participants were about 18 to 90 years old, resided in about two dozen geographic areas of the United States, and were enrolled through a virtual design. In the prospective study, cohorts were assigned on the basis of participant-reported clinical history obtained from a screening survey and a study questionnaire. Recovered participants in ImmuneRACE Cohort 3 were defined by two consecutive negative NP/OP PCR tests, clearance by a healthcare professional, or resolution of symptoms. Mobile phlebotomists in the prospective study collected whole blood, serum and a nasopharyngeal or oropharyngeal swab from every participant. Participants in the prospective study had the option to provide additional blood draws and questionnaires over a 2-month period. Blood samples from the prospective study were shipped frozen or at room temperature prior to DNA extraction. CDR1 and CDR2, looked up from the germline V gene, are MGHDK and SYGVNS. There are 14 amino acids in the CDR3, from cysteine to phenylalanine inclusive. Only the CDR3 DNA is retained, 42 bases long and in frame from the first base. V and J are trimmed by 6 bases and 6 bases, and the gene matches miss 9 bases of the junction.

This receptor was identified in a woman aged 30 to 39 who had recovered from COVID-19. The chain is assembled from TRBV25-1 and TRBJ1-1; TRBD1 aligns with 8 central bases. Sequenced: PBMCs or T cells enriched from blood (not recorded which). Here is the DNA: TGTGCCAGCAGCTCAGGACAGGGAAGGGCTGAAGCTTTCTTT. Its translation is CASSSGQGRAEAFF.